The 28 T cell receptor beta chains below all came from one sample that was sequenced in a study of T cell repertoires in cytomegalovirus infection. These receptors' antigens are unknown. From the reads, TCRdb called clonotypes with MiXCR, one entry per CDR3 protein. The top ten clones hold about 81% of a sample with 90,000 to 110,000 distinct CDR3 sequences, under 30% of them seen once. Specimen: CD8+ T cells from cultured PBMCs, collected from culture after CMV antigen stimulation. These receptor sequences come from a human donor in good health (CMV status not recorded). Some clones in this sample may be carry-over from other donors' samples.

This clonotype appeared a few times. V is TRBV10-3 and J is TRBJ2-5; TRBD1 or TRBD2 may be the D gene (6 bases each). Trimming left V 4 bases short and J 1 base short, with 10 bases between. Germline loops: CDR1 ENHRY, CDR2 SYGVKD. The CDR3 has 14 residues. CDR3 sequence reads: CAISGEGGQETQYF. CDR3 sequence (DNA): TGTGCCATCAGTGGAGAGGGGGGCCAAGAGACCCAGTACTTC.

The CDR3 sequence is CASSLSGWAYEQYF. The CDR3 DNA reads as TGTGCCAGCAGTTTATCGGGCTGGGCGTACGAGCAGTACTTC. This chain connects TRBV28 to TRBJ2-7; unclear D gene. V was pared by 1 base and J by 4 bases, with 11 bases between. CDR3 length: 14 residues. Germline CDR1 MDHEN, CDR2 SYDVKM.

The chain has TRBV24-1 and TRBJ2-3; 8 nucleotides match TRBD2. There are 15 residues in the CDR3. The junction had 9 bases not matched to a gene; V was cut back by 5 bases and J by 6 bases. CDR1 KGHDR and CDR2 SFDVKD come from the germline V gene. This chain's CDR3 is CATSGAGLAVDTQYF. CDR3 nucleotide sequence: TGTGCCACCAGTGGGGCAGGACTAGCAGTGGATACGCAGTATTTT.

The rearrangement links TRBV20-1 to TRBJ1-1; D is possibly TRBD1 (5 bases). V was cut by 0 bases and J by 3 bases, with 11 bases left in between. Germline-derived CDR1 and CDR2 are DFQATT and SNEGSKA (reference sequence). CDR3 length equals 14 residues. CDR3 sequence: CSARDQGTYTEAFF. The DNA for the CDR3 is TGCAGTGCTAGAGATCAGGGCACTTACACTGAAGCTTTCTTT.

The V gene is TRBV3-1, the J gene TRBJ2-3; no reliable D call. V lost 0 bases, J lost 4 bases, and 11 bases lay in between. The CDR3 length is 15 residues. CDR1 LGHDT and CDR2 YNNKEL come from the germline V gene (reference sequence). As DNA, the CDR3 is TGTGCCAGCAGCCAAGATGGAGCCAGTCCAGATACGCAGTATTTT. Translated: CASSQDGASPDTQYF.

This clonotype was seen more than once but under ten times. The chain has TRBV7-9 and TRBJ1-1; no clear D. The CDR3 runs to 11 residues. In germline, CDR1 is SEHNR, CDR2 FQNEAQ (reference sequence). V was pared by 1 base and J by 6 bases, with 3 bases between. The DNA for the CDR3 is TGTGCCAGCAGCTTAGGGTCTGAAGCTTTCTTT. This encodes CASSLGSEAFF.

The rearrangement joins TRBV6-4 to TRBJ2-2; D unresolved. CDR3 size: 13 residues. The germline V and J ends were trimmed by 3 bases and 2 bases, with 4 bases remaining between them. Germline V gene data show CDR1 as MRHNA and CDR2 as SNTAGT. CDR3 in amino acids: CASSEFNTGELFF. DNA for the CDR3: TGTGCCAGCAGTGAGTTTAACACCGGGGAGCTGTTTTTT.

The rearrangement joins TRBV7-9 to TRBJ2-3; D is unresolved. Germline CDR1 and CDR2: SEHNR and FQNEAQ (reference sequence). The CDR3 is 16 amino acids. Trimming took 5 bases from V and 2 from J, leaving 17 bases between them. Here the CDR3 reads CASSSWGHTHTDTQYF. CDR3 DNA sequence: TGTGCCAGCAGCAGTTGGGGTCACACACACACAGATACGCAGTATTTT.

There are many counts of this clonotype. This chain joins TRBV12-3 or TRBV12-4 and TRBJ1-5; no reliable D call. V was trimmed by 7 bases and J by 2 bases, leaving 9 bases between them. CDR3 length: 13 amino acids. CDR3 amino acids: CASKPDGNQPQHF. CDR3 bases: TGTGCCAGCAAACCTGATGGCAATCAGCCCCAGCATTTT.

This clonotype was seen many times. The chain joins TRBV7-8 to TRBJ1-5; TRBD1 agrees at 9 bases. The CDR3 totals 16 residues. Germline trimming cut 0 bases from V and 4 bases from J; bases unmatched to any gene: 4. Germline-derived CDR1 and CDR2 are SGHVS and FQNEAQ. The DNA of the CDR3 is TGTGCCAGCAGCTTAGCGACAGGGGGAGGTAATCAGCCCCAGCATTTT. It encodes CASSLATGGGNQPQHF.

This clonotype occurred a few times. The V and J genes are TRBV7-6 and TRBJ2-5; D not certain. The germline V gene encodes CDR1 SGHVS and CDR2 FNYEAQ. V lost 2 bases and J 1 base, leaving 11 bases between the germline ends. CDR3 length equals 15 residues. CDR3 sequence (DNA): TGTGCCAGCAGCTTAATCAAGGGCGGCCAAGAGACCCAGTACTTC. As protein: CASSLIKGGQETQYF.

This clonotype was observed a handful of times. The V and J genes are TRBV2 and TRBJ2-7; 11 positions match TRBD2. Trimming took 10 bases from V and 4 from J; bases not matched to a gene: 6. This CDR3 is 13 amino acids long. In germline, CDR1 is SNHLY, CDR2 FYNNEI. CDR3 protein: CATGLAASYEQYF. For the CDR3, the DNA is TGTGCCACGGGACTAGCGGCGTCGTACGAGCAGTACTTC.

This sequence joins TRBV19 and TRBJ2-7; D is ambiguous. V was pared by 4 bases and J by 0 bases, with 16 bases between. There are 16 residues in the CDR3. From germline, CDR1 is LNHDA and CDR2 SQIVND (reference sequence). CDR3 sequence reads: CASSTPGVESSYEQYF. CDR3 in DNA: TGTGCCAGTAGTACCCCCGGCGTTGAAAGCTCCTACGAGCAGTACTTC.

The J gene is TRBJ1-4, the V gene TRBV7-8; perhaps TRBD1 as D (6 bases). Germline loops: CDR1 SGHVS, CDR2 FQNEAQ. V lost 4 bases, J lost 1 base, and 10 bases lay in between. The CDR3 loop spans 15 amino acids. As DNA, the CDR3 is TGTGCCAGCAGCTCTCTAGGGGGAACTAATGAAAAACTGTTTTTT. This codes for CASSSLGGTNEKLFF.

This sequence joins TRBV12-3 or TRBV12-4 and TRBJ2-5; D is ambiguous. The CDR3 extends over 13 amino acids. Trimming stripped 5 bases from V and 1 base from J, with 8 bases between. The CDR3 sequence is CASSPQVQETQYF. Here the CDR3 DNA reads TGTGCCAGCAGTCCCCAGGTCCAAGAGACCCAGTACTTC.

This clonotype was observed many times. The V call is TRBV6-6, the J call TRBJ1-5; D gene ambiguous. This CDR3 is 13 amino acids long. CDR1 MNHNY and CDR2 SVGAGI come from the germline V gene (reference sequence). Trimming left V 2 bases short and J 7 bases short, with 9 bases between. CDR3 protein: CASSYNGEQPQHF. CDR3 nucleotides: TGTGCCAGCAGTTACAATGGGGAGCAGCCCCAGCATTTT.

This clonotype came up a few times. The V gene is TRBV29-1, the J gene TRBJ1-2; D gene ambiguous. Trimming left V 7 bases short and J 0 bases short, with 12 bases between. The CDR3 is made up of 13 amino acids. CDR1 is SQVTM and CDR2 is ANQGSEA in the germline V gene. CDR3 coding DNA: TGCAGCGCCGAGGGCAGCCCTAACTATGGCTACACCTTC. Its protein product is CSAEGSPNYGYTF.

The rearrangement joins TRBV5-6 to TRBJ2-1; no reliable D call. The germline CDR1 and CDR2 sequences are SGHDT and YYEEEE. Trimming took 0 bases from V and 5 from J, leaving 15 bases between them. This CDR3 has 16 amino acids. The CDR3 DNA is TGTGCCAGCAGCTTGGCCTACGGTAGTGAGAACAATGAGCAGTTCTTC. This codes for CASSLAYGSENNEQFF.

In its sample, this clonotype was seen many times. The CDR3 DNA is TGTGCCAGCAGTGACCCCCAGACAGGGGAGGATAGCAATCAGCCCCAGCATTTT. Protein product: CASSDPQTGEDSNQPQHF. The chain links TRBV2 to TRBJ1-5, with TRBD1 matching 8 bases. Germline loops: CDR1 SNHLY, CDR2 FYNNEI. The trim removed 3 bases at V and 0 bases at J, leaving 10 bases unmatched. The CDR3 loop spans 18 amino acids.

The chain combines TRBV9 with TRBJ2-1; D not certain. Trimming cost V 0 bases and J 2 bases, with 6 bases left between them. The CDR3 contains 14 residues. CDR1 and CDR2 (germline): SGDLS, YYNGEE. The CDR3 sequence is CASSVAWAYNEQFF. CDR3 nucleotide sequence: TGTGCCAGCAGCGTAGCTTGGGCCTACAATGAGCAGTTCTTC.

This clonotype was counted only a few times. The chain is built from TRBV20-1 and TRBJ2-1, with TRBD1 as a possible D gene (5 bases). CDR1 is DFQATT and CDR2 is SNEGSKA in the germline V gene (reference sequence). The germline V and J ends were trimmed by 1 base and 7 bases, with 11 bases remaining between them. This CDR3 is built from 13 residues. CDR3 in amino acids: CSARAPGHNEQFF. The CDR3 bases are TGCAGTGCTAGAGCCCCCGGACATAATGAGCAGTTCTTC.

The CDR3 spells CASTSDSTQETQYF. For the CDR3, the DNA is TGTGCCAGCACCTCGGATTCTACTCAAGAGACCCAGTACTTC. The chain recombines TRBV7-9 with TRBJ2-5; D not certain. Germline CDR1 SEHNR, CDR2 FQNEAQ (reference sequence). The CDR3 runs 14 residues. V lost 7 bases to trimming and J lost 2 bases, with 14 bases between them.

The gene calls are TRBV6-1 and TRBJ2-2, with TRBD1 matching 7 bases. Losses at the gene ends were 2 bases for V and 8 bases for J; bases not matched to a gene: 11. The germline V gene encodes CDR1 MNHNS and CDR2 SASEGT. The CDR3 sequence is 16 residues long. This CDR3 reads CASSETWGQSFGELFF. The CDR3 DNA reads as TGTGCCAGCAGTGAAACGTGGGGACAGTCGTTTGGGGAGCTGTTTTTT.

This chain connects TRBV5-6 to TRBJ1-1; no clear D. The V end lost 1 base, the J end lost 1 base, and 11 bases lay between the germline ends. The CDR3 is 15 amino acids. Germline values: CDR1 SGHDT, CDR2 YYEEEE. The CDR3 spells CASSLKLFGNTEAFF. In DNA form, the CDR3 reads TGTGCCAGCAGCTTGAAACTCTTTGGGAACACTGAAGCTTTCTTT.

Only a few counts were recorded for this clonotype. The chain is built from TRBV11-1 and TRBJ2-7, with 8 bases identical to TRBD1. Germline V CDR1 and CDR2: SGHAT, FQDESV (reference sequence). J lost 6 bases, V lost 6 bases, and 4 bases had no gene match. The CDR3 has 12 residues. The CDR3 region is CASRPTGGEQYF. The DNA of the CDR3 is TGTGCCAGCAGGCCTACAGGGGGCGAGCAGTACTTC.

The J gene is TRBJ2-2, the V gene TRBV23-1, with D possibly being TRBD1 or TRBD2 (5 bases each). TRBV23-1 is an ORF for which the function is uncertain. This CDR3 has 16 residues. Trimming stripped 10 bases from V and 0 bases from J, with 18 bases between. In nucleotides, the CDR3 is TGCGCCACGATTCGAGGGGAACTGGCGAACACCGGGGAGCTGTTTTTT. Protein product: CATIRGELANTGELFF.

In this sample, this clonotype turned up many times. The rearrangement uses TRBV12-3 or TRBV12-4 and TRBJ2-3; 8 bases agree with TRBD2. The CDR3 is 14 amino acids. The V gene end was trimmed by 5 bases and the J gene end by 3 bases; junction bases not matched to a gene: 4. This CDR3 reads CASSRLALTDTQYF. The CDR3 nucleotides read TGTGCCAGCAGTCGACTAGCGCTAACAGATACGCAGTATTTT.

This clonotype was seen only a few times. This chain joins TRBV6-4 and TRBJ1-1; the D is unclear. CDR3 length: 13 residues. Germline assignment: CDR1 MRHNA and CDR2 SNTAGT. The V end was cut by 0 bases, the J end by 5 bases, with 7 bases between. CDR3 in DNA: TGTGCCAGCAGTGACTCGGTTGGAACTGAAGCTTTCTTT. It codes for CASSDSVGTEAFF.